The clone carrying this T cell receptor beta chain was seen a few times. Germline-derived CDR1 and CDR2 are SEHNR and FQNEAQ (reference sequence). The CDR3 is 13 residues long. Trimming cost V 6 bases and J 4 bases, with 11 bases left between them. With a J-beta primer mix and a sample-barcoded 5' primer, a second PCR ran roughly 7 to 11 cycles. TCRdb re-called the 5' RACE reads with MiXCR, one entry per CDR3 protein. The sample yields just over 1 million distinct CDR3 sequences, less than 50% seen once. These data come from a study of blood T cells in healthy people across ages. A minimum of 5 micrograms of total RNA was extracted per sample.

V gene TRBV7-9 combines with J gene TRBJ2-3; a possible D gene is TRBD1 (6 bases). Specimen: blood. The sequence came from a woman aged 55-69 years in good health. The CDR3 coding sequence is TGTGCCAGCAGGACTACAGGGTCAGATACGCAGTATTTT. Translating gives CASRTTGSDTQYF.